This is a list of T cell receptor beta chains from one sample in a study of blood T cell repertoires in COVID-19. The protocol was immunoSEQ multiplex PCR, while the TCRdb copy is restricted to in-frame clones and leaves out a portion. The table has tens of thousands of clones, approximately 86% seen once. Sample: peripheral blood. These receptors came from a man aged 55 to 70 with acute or convalescent COVID-19. Both conserved end residues are part of each CDR3. Each record gives: J gene, D gene, V gene, clone size, CDR3 DNA, CDR3 protein. A D gene is named only where the DNA matches it firmly. Some rows mark clone size as missing; the rest say once, few, many or name a class of expanded clone.

J: TRBJ1-3; D: NA; V: TRBV9; size: NA; DNA: TGTGCCAGCCATCCCGGGTCTGGAAACACCATATATTTT; CDR3: CASHPGSGNTIYF
J: TRBJ1-1; D: TRBD1; V: TRBV10-2; size: NA; DNA: TGCGCCAGCAGGCAGGGGGCGGCGGCTGAAGCTTTCTTT; CDR3: CASRQGAAAEAFF
J: TRBJ1-2; D: NA; V: TRBV25-1; size: NA; DNA: TGTGCCAGCAGTGAACCAGGAAATTATGGCTACACCTTC; CDR3: CASSEPGNYGYTF
J: TRBJ2-1; D: NA; V: TRBV19; size: NA; DNA: TGTGCCAGTACTCCTCCGGGTCTTGGTTTCGATGAGCAGTTCTTC; CDR3: CASTPPGLGFDEQFF
J: TRBJ2-2; D: NA; V: TRBV5-6; size: NA; DNA: TGTGCCAGCAGCTCGCCATTAGGGGACACCGGGGAGCTGTTTTTT; CDR3: CASSSPLGDTGELFF
J: TRBJ2-7; D: NA; V: TRBV5-8; size: NA; DNA: TGTGCCAGCAGCTTTTCCCAGGGCGCCGAGCAGTACTTC; CDR3: CASSFSQGAEQYF
J: TRBJ2-7; D: NA; V: TRBV11-2; size: NA; DNA: TGTGCCAGCAGCTTCGACCCAGCGAGCTCCTACGAGCAGTACTTC; CDR3: CASSFDPASSYEQYF
J: TRBJ2-6; D: TRBD1; V: TRBV5-1; size: NA; DNA: TGCGCCAGCAGCTTCGACAGGGCTGGGGCCAACGTCCTGACTTTC; CDR3: CASSFDRAGANVLTF
J: TRBJ2-7; D: TRBD1; V: TRBV5-1; size: few; DNA: TGCGCCAGCAGCTGGGGGGACAGGGGGTCCTACGAGCAGTACTTC; CDR3: CASSWGDRGSYEQYF
J: TRBJ2-2; D: TRBD1; V: TRBV5-6; size: NA; DNA: TGTGCCAGCAGCCCACCGACAGGGGGCGCGGGGGAGCTGTTTTTT; CDR3: CASSPPTGGAGELFF
J: TRBJ2-6; D: NA; V: TRBV7-2; size: NA; DNA: TGTGCCAGCAGCTTAGTCACCAGGGCTGGGGCCAACGTCCTGACTTTC; CDR3: CASSLVTRAGANVLTF
J: TRBJ2-7; D: TRBD1; V: TRBV4-2; size: NA; DNA: TGTGCCAGCAGCCTGAAACCGGGACAGTTGCCTACCTTAGGAATCCCGTACGAGCAGTACTTC; CDR3: CASSLKPGQLPTLGIPYEQYF
J: TRBJ1-1; D: NA; V: TRBV6-5; size: once; DNA: TGTGCCAGCAGCCGAGGGGGGGGCACTGAAGCTTTCTTT; CDR3: CASSRGGGTEAFF
J: TRBJ2-4; D: NA; V: TRBV4-1; size: NA; DNA: TGCGCCAGCAGCCAAGATAAAAGTAGTGGGCTAGCCAAAAACATTCAGTACTTC; CDR3: CASSQDKSSGLAKNIQYF
J: TRBJ2-7; D: NA; V: TRBV27; size: NA; DNA: TGTGCCAGCAGTTCCCAGGGGACCTACGAGCAGTACTTC; CDR3: CASSSQGTYEQYF
J: TRBJ1-4; D: TRBD1; V: TRBV5-6; size: NA; DNA: TGTGCCAGCAGCTTGCTGACAGGGGGCGGGGAAAAACTGTTTTTT; CDR3: CASSLLTGGGEKLFF
J: TRBJ2-7; D: NA; V: TRBV2; size: NA; DNA: TGTGCCAGCAGTGAGGACTACGGCGAGCAGTACTTC; CDR3: CASSEDYGEQYF
J: TRBJ2-3; D: TRBD1; V: TRBV6-5; size: NA; DNA: TGTGCCAGCAGCTTGGGACAGGGGGCAGTTACGCAGTATTTT; CDR3: CASSLGQGAVTQYF
J: TRBJ1-1; D: NA; V: TRBV18; size: NA; DNA: TGTGCCAGCTCACCAAACGGGAACACTGAAGCTTTCTTT; CDR3: CASSPNGNTEAFF
J: TRBJ2-1; D: NA; V: TRBV7-7; size: NA; DNA: TGTGCTAGCAGCTTAAACTCCGGCAATGAGCAGTTCTTC; CDR3: CASSLNSGNEQFF
J: TRBJ2-7; D: NA; V: TRBV3-1/TRBV3-2; size: NA; DNA: TGTGCCAGCAGCCAAGGTGGGGAGCACGAGCAGTACTTC; CDR3: CASSQGGEHEQYF
J: TRBJ2-1; D: NA; V: TRBV10-2; size: NA; DNA: TGCGCCAGCACTCCAGGGGTTGAGCAGTTCTTC; CDR3: CASTPGVEQFF
J: TRBJ2-7; D: TRBD1; V: TRBV3-1/TRBV3-2; size: NA; DNA: TGTGCCAGCAGCCAAGATCCGGGGACAGGGGGGTACGAGCAGTACTTC; CDR3: CASSQDPGTGGYEQYF
J: TRBJ1-1; D: NA; V: TRBV29-1; size: NA; DNA: TGCCGCGTCGTGAGGGGGGGGGTAAAAAGGGAAGCTTTCTTT; CDR3: CRVVRGGVKREAFF
J: TRBJ2-7; D: NA; V: TRBV29-1; size: NA; DNA: TGCAGTGCTCTGTCTGACAGCTACGAGCAGTACTTC; CDR3: CSALSDSYEQYF
J: TRBJ2-3; D: NA; V: TRBV10-2; size: NA; DNA: TGCGCCAGCAGTGAGTCCCCGACTAGTACAGATACGCAGTATTTT; CDR3: CASSESPTSTDTQYF
J: TRBJ2-3; D: TRBD2; V: TRBV9; size: few; DNA: TGTGCCAGCAGCGTAGTGGACGGGGGGGCCTGGGATACGCAGTATTTT; CDR3: CASSVVDGGAWDTQYF
J: TRBJ1-5; D: TRBD1; V: TRBV6-5; size: NA; DNA: TGTGCCAGCAGTTACTCACAGGGGCGAAATCAGCCCCAGCATTTT; CDR3: CASSYSQGRNQPQHF
J: TRBJ2-1; D: TRBD1; V: TRBV18; size: NA; DNA: TGTGCCAGCTCACCGGACAGGGTTGAGCAGTTCTTC; CDR3: CASSPDRVEQFF
J: TRBJ2-3; D: TRBD2; V: TRBV7-3; size: NA; DNA: TGTGCCAGCAGCTTAAACGGGGCTAGCGGGACCACAGATACGCAGTATTTT; CDR3: CASSLNGASGTTDTQYF
J: TRBJ1-1; D: NA; V: TRBV4-1; size: NA; DNA: TGCGCCAGCACCCAGTCAACAAGGGGGACTGAAGCTTTCTTT; CDR3: CASTQSTRGTEAFF
J: TRBJ1-2; D: TRBD1; V: TRBV15; size: NA; DNA: TGTGCCACCAGCGGGCGACAGGGATCTAACTATGGCTACACCTTC; CDR3: CATSGRQGSNYGYTF
J: TRBJ1-2; D: TRBD1; V: TRBV19; size: NA; DNA: TGTGCCAGTAGTATTCCTCTGACGGGACAGGTTACGGGCTACACCTTC; CDR3: CASSIPLTGQVTGYTF
J: TRBJ2-1; D: TRBD2; V: TRBV29-1; size: NA; DNA: TGCAGCGTCGAGGGACTAGCGAGGTACAATGAGCAGTTCTTC; CDR3: CSVEGLARYNEQFF
J: TRBJ1-2; D: NA; V: TRBV6-2/TRBV6-3; size: NA; DNA: TGTGCCAGCAGTCCACAGACAGGTTCCTATGGCTACACCTTC; CDR3: CASSPQTGSYGYTF
J: TRBJ2-1; D: TRBD2; V: TRBV7-2; size: NA; DNA: TGTGCCAGCAGCCTCCCTAGCGGGAGCTGGGGTGAGCAGTTCTTC; CDR3: CASSLPSGSWGEQFF
J: TRBJ1-4; D: NA; V: TRBV24-1; size: NA; DNA: TGTGCCACCAGTGCGGGCCACCAGGGAAATGAAAAACTGTTTTTT; CDR3: CATSAGHQGNEKLFF
J: TRBJ2-3; D: TRBD2; V: TRBV9; size: NA; DNA: TGTGCCACCAACCCGTACCGGGGGGGCCATACGCAGTATTTT; CDR3: CATNPYRGGHTQYF
J: TRBJ2-3; D: NA; V: TRBV4-2; size: NA; DNA: TGTGCCAGCAGCCAAGATCGGCAGGGCCGCACAGATACGCAGTATTTT; CDR3: CASSQDRQGRTDTQYF
J: TRBJ1-3; D: NA; V: TRBV29-1; size: NA; DNA: TGCAGCGTTGCCGTCGGCCTCGCGGCCCCGAACACCATATATTTT; CDR3: CSVAVGLAAPNTIYF
J: TRBJ2-7; D: NA; V: TRBV9; size: few; DNA: TGTGCCAGCAGCGTAGCTGTGGGGGGCGAGCAGTACTTC; CDR3: CASSVAVGGEQYF
J: TRBJ2-7; D: NA; V: TRBV7-2; size: NA; DNA: TGTGCCAGCAGCTTAGCGGGCCGGGAATTCCCCTACGAGCAGTACTTC; CDR3: CASSLAGREFPYEQYF
J: TRBJ2-5; D: NA; V: TRBV29-1; size: NA; DNA: TGCAGCGTTGAAGGGGAGGGGGCCCAGTACTTC; CDR3: CSVEGEGAQYF
J: TRBJ2-1; D: NA; V: TRBV19; size: NA; DNA: TGTGCCAGTAGTATTTCCGGGACTCCGAATGAGCAGTTCTTC; CDR3: CASSISGTPNEQFF
J: TRBJ1-2; D: NA; V: TRBV5-1; size: few; DNA: TGCGCCAGCAGCTTAAATGCGGGAGTAGGAGATGGCTACACCTTC; CDR3: CASSLNAGVGDGYTF
J: TRBJ2-7; D: NA; V: TRBV6-5; size: NA; DNA: TGTGCCAGCAGTTACGGAGCGGACTCCTACGAGCAGTACTTC; CDR3: CASSYGADSYEQYF
J: TRBJ2-1; D: TRBD2; V: TRBV18; size: NA; DNA: TGTGCCAGCTCACCACCTGCTGGGACTAGCGGGAGCAATGAGCAGTTCTTC; CDR3: CASSPPAGTSGSNEQFF
J: TRBJ1-6; D: TRBD1; V: TRBV27; size: once; DNA: TGTGCCAGCAGTTTATGGCAGGGGGTCAATTCACCCCTCCACTTT; CDR3: CASSLWQGVNSPLHF
J: TRBJ2-5; D: TRBD1; V: TRBV24-1; size: few; DNA: TGTGCCACCGATCCGGGACAGGGTTTTTCAGAGACCCAGTACTTC; CDR3: CATDPGQGFSETQYF
J: TRBJ2-7; D: TRBD1; V: TRBV7-2; size: NA; DNA: TGTGCCAGCAGCTTAAAAAACCGGGACAGGGTATCATACGAGCAGTACTTC; CDR3: CASSLKNRDRVSYEQYF
J: TRBJ1-5; D: NA; V: TRBV11-2; size: NA; DNA: TGTGCCAGCAGCTTAGACCCCCTTCAGCCCCAGCATTTT; CDR3: CASSLDPLQPQHF
J: TRBJ1-6; D: NA; V: TRBV4-1; size: NA; DNA: TGCCCCAGCAGCCGACTCTCCGGAAGTTCACCCCTCCACTTT; CDR3: CPSSRLSGSSPLHF
J: TRBJ2-3; D: NA; V: TRBV5-1; size: NA; DNA: TGCGCCAGCAGCTTGGGCCAAACGGCAGATACGCAGTATTTT; CDR3: CASSLGQTADTQYF
J: TRBJ1-3; D: NA; V: TRBV13; size: NA; DNA: TGTGCCAGCAGCTTCAAGCGGTTACAGGGACCTGGAAACACCATATATTTT; CDR3: CASSFKRLQGPGNTIYF